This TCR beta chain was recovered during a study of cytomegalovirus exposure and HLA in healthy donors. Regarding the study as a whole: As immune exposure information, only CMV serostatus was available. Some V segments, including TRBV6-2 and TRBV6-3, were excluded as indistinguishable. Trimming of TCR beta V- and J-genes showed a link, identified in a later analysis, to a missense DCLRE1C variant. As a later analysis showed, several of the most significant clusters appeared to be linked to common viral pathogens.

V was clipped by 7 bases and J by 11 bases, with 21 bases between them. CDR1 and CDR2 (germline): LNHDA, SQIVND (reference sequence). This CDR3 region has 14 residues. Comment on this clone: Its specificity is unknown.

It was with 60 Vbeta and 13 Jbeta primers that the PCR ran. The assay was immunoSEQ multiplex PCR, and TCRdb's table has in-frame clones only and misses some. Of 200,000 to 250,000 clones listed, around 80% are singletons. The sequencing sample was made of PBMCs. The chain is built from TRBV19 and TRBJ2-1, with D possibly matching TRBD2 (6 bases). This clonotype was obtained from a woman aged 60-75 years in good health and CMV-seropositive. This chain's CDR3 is CASTLWASASQQFF. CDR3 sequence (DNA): TGTGCCAGTACCCTATGGGCTAGCGCAAGCCAGCAGTTCTTC.